One sample yielded the 21 T cell receptor beta chains listed below, sequenced in a study of shared clonotypes between healthy human individuals. Only CD45RO-negative cells positively selected for CCR7 counted as naive CD8 cells, so terminally differentiated effector memory CD45RA+ cells were excluded. This table comes from immunoSEQ multiplex PCR, and its TCRdb copy is limited to in-frame clones, with some not included. In the table there are over 2,000,000 clones, roughly 95% of which are singletons. Sample: naive CD8+ T cells from PBMCs. Receptors were obtained from a man younger than 30 in good health. Some clones in this sample may be carry-over from other donors' samples.

This rearrangement joins TRBV6-5 to TRBJ2-7, with 9 bases lining up with TRBD2. Germline V lookup: CDR1 MNHEY, CDR2 SVGAGI. V dropped 0 bases and J dropped 5; count of bases not matched to a gene: 5. The CDR3 sequence is 15 residues long. CDR3 loop: CASSYSLAGGDEQYF. The CDR3 DNA reads as TGTGCCAGCAGTTACTCCCTTGCGGGAGGGGACGAGCAGTACTTC.

This chain joins TRBV15 and TRBJ2-2; 7 positions agree with TRBD1. Germline-derived CDR1 and CDR2 are LNHNV and YYDKDF (reference sequence). Trimming at V came to 6 bases and at J to 2 bases, leaving 3 bases not matched to a gene. CDR3 length equals 14 residues. This chain's CDR3 is CATRDRPNTGELFF. CDR3 nucleotide sequence: TGTGCCACCAGGGACAGGCCAAACACCGGGGAGCTGTTTTTT.

The CDR3 sequence: CASNQGPSGELFF. The CDR3, as DNA: TGTGCCAGTAACCAGGGACCCTCCGGGGAGCTGTTTTTT. This chain uses TRBV7-3 with TRBJ2-2; TRBD1 or TRBD2 may be the D gene (5 bases each). Germline loops: CDR1 SGHTA, CDR2 FQGTGA. V lost 9 bases and J lost 6, with 14 bases in between. The CDR3 covers 13 residues.

The CDR3 DNA reads TGTGCCAGCATTTTCCAGAACCAAGAGACCCAGTACTTC. Its protein is CASIFQNQETQYF. This rearrangement joins TRBV27 to TRBJ2-5; D is unclear. The CDR3 is made up of 13 amino acids. The germline V gene has CDR1 MNHEY and CDR2 SMNVEV (reference sequence). Deletions cut 7 bases from V and 0 bases from J, with 9 bases between.

Concerning this clone: One end of the junction varies from germline; a read error may be responsible. This chain connects TRBV4-3 to TRBJ2-5; D perhaps matches TRBD1 (6 bases). CDR1 and CDR2 (germline): LGHNA, YSLEER. The CDR3 is 17 residues long. The CDR3 nucleotides read TGCGCCAGCAGCCAAGATGGCGCAGGGGACAACAAAGAGATCCAGTACTTC. As protein: CASSQDGAGDNKEIQYF.

This chain joins TRBV6-1 and TRBJ2-7; weak D call: TRBD2 (5 bases). V was pared by 3 bases and J by 6 bases, with 15 bases between. This CDR3 has 14 residues. The germline gives CDR1 MNHNS, CDR2 SASEGT. This chain's CDR3 is CASSELAQIGEQYF. In DNA, the CDR3 is TGTGCCAGCAGTGAGTTAGCGCAGATTGGCGAGCAGTACTTC.

The V call is TRBV27, the J call TRBJ2-4; 11 positions match TRBD1. CDR3 length: 16 amino acids. The germline V gene encodes CDR1 MNHEY and CDR2 SMNVEV (reference sequence). V was clipped by 6 bases and J by 5 bases; unmatched bases: 9. The CDR3 sequence is CASRTTGQGGENIQYF. The CDR3 bases are TGTGCCAGCAGAACAACGGGACAGGGGGGGGAAAACATTCAGTACTTC.

The V gene is TRBV5-6, the J gene TRBJ2-1; either TRBD1 or TRBD2 may fit D (6 bases each). Trimming cost V 1 base and J 8 bases, with 10 bases left between them. This CDR3 is built from 13 residues. Looked up from germline, CDR1 is SGHDT and CDR2 is YYEEEE. This chain's CDR3 is CASSLYREDEQFF. Written as DNA, the CDR3 is TGTGCCAGCAGCTTGTACAGGGAGGATGAGCAGTTCTTC.

The chain couples TRBV2 to TRBJ2-7; TRBD2 matches at 7 bases. V gave up 1 base and J gave up 0 bases; unmatched junction bases: 3. CDR1 and CDR2 (germline): SNHLY, FYNNEI. The length of the CDR3 is 15 residues. The CDR3 spells CASSEGAGLSYEQYF. DNA for the CDR3: TGTGCCAGCAGTGAAGGAGCGGGGCTCTCCTACGAGCAGTACTTC.

About this clone itself: Distinct nucleotide sequences in the sample also encode this CDR3. The V gene is TRBV7-9, the J gene TRBJ1-1; D is unresolved. Germline CDR1 and CDR2: SEHNR and FQNEAQ (reference sequence). The V gene lost 5 bases and the J gene lost 4 bases, with 14 bases spanning the gap. The CDR3 runs to 14 residues. CDR3 amino acids: CASSRGEVGTEAFF. CDR3 in DNA: TGTGCCAGCAGCCGCGGGGAGGTCGGCACTGAAGCTTTCTTT.

CDR3 protein: CASSFGTGWNEQYF. CDR3 nucleotide sequence: TGTGCCAGCAGCTTCGGGACAGGGTGGAACGAGCAGTACTTC. The chain combines TRBV13 with TRBJ2-7, with TRBD1 matching over 9 bases. J gave up 5 bases and V 3 bases, and 5 bases lay outside the gene matches. CDR3 length equals 14 residues. Germline V gene data show CDR1 as PRHDT and CDR2 as FYEKMQ (reference sequence).

As to this clone: Distinct nucleotide sequences in the sample also encode this CDR3. This chain connects TRBV28 to TRBJ1-1; 7 bases agree with TRBD1. This CDR3 is 14 amino acids long. Trimming removed 2 bases from V and 4 bases from J; junction bases left unmatched: 4. The V gene's germline CDR1 is MDHEN and CDR2 SYDVKM. CDR3 in DNA: TGTGCCAGCAGTTTAGGGGCAGGGGGCACTGAAGCTTTCTTT. It translates to CASSLGAGGTEAFF. Looking up the rest from reference TRBV28 and TRBJ1-1 gives the full variable domain: DVKVTQSSRYLVKRTGEKVFLECVQDMDHENMFWYRQDPGLGLRLIYFSYDVKMKEKGDIPEGYSVSREKKERFSLILESASTNQTSMYLCASSLGAGGTEAFFGQGTRLTVV.

V is TRBV4-1 and J is TRBJ2-2; D is unclear. Trimming took 4 bases from V and 2 from J, leaving 17 bases between them. The CDR3 is made up of 17 amino acids. The germline V gene has CDR1 MGHRA and CDR2 YSYEKL. Written as DNA, the CDR3 is TGCGCCAGCAGCCCCGCCGGAACGGAGATTAACACCGGGGAGCTGTTTTTT. Its translation: CASSPAGTEINTGELFF.

V and J are TRBV27 and TRBJ2-1; 7 nucleotides line up with TRBD2. The CDR3 contains 14 residues. Germline-derived CDR1 and CDR2 are MNHEY and SMNVEV (reference sequence). The trim removed 7 bases at V and 2 bases at J, leaving 5 bases unmatched. CDR3 DNA: TGTGCCAGCACAACTAGCGCTCCCTACAATGAGCAGTTCTTC. It translates to CASTTSAPYNEQFF.

V gene TRBV7-9 combines with J gene TRBJ2-7, with 7 positions matching TRBD1. The CDR3 runs to 14 residues. V lost 6 bases to trimming and J lost 1 base; unmatched junction nucleotides: 6. The germline V gene encodes CDR1 SEHNR and CDR2 FQNEAQ (reference sequence). This chain's CDR3 is CASRRGTDSYEQYF. For the CDR3, the DNA is TGTGCCAGCAGGAGGGGGACAGATTCCTACGAGCAGTACTTC.

V is TRBV18 and J is TRBJ2-7, with D possibly TRBD2 on 6 matching bases. Germline V gene sequence: CDR1 KGHSH, CDR2 LQKENI. The CDR3 extends over 15 amino acids. V was cut by 5 bases and J by 0 bases, with 14 bases left in between. The CDR3 region is CASSYGRDVSYEQYF. Written as DNA, the CDR3 is TGTGCCAGCTCATATGGGCGGGATGTCTCCTACGAGCAGTACTTC.

The rearrangement joins TRBV5-6 to TRBJ2-7; TRBD1 is a possible D gene (5 bases). CDR1 and CDR2 from the germline V gene are SGHDT and YYEEEE. Trimming left V 2 bases short and J 2 bases short, with 11 bases between. The CDR3 totals 14 residues. The CDR3 region has the DNA TGTGCCAGCAGCTTTGGGCAGACAGCCTACGAGCAGTACTTC. It yields the protein CASSFGQTAYEQYF.

V and J are TRBV19 and TRBJ2-2, with D perhaps TRBD2 (6 bases). This CDR3 has 15 amino acids. Germline lookup yields CDR1 LNHDA and CDR2 SQIVND (reference sequence). The V end was cut by 3 bases, the J end by 6 bases, with 14 bases between. For the CDR3, the DNA is TGTGCCAGTAGTATGGTGTCGGAGGGGTCCGGGGAGCTGTTTTTT. It translates to CASSMVSEGSGELFF.

The rearrangement joins TRBV25-1 to TRBJ2-5; D not resolved. CDR3 length: 14 residues. Trimming removed 1 base at V and 5 bases at J, with 11 bases between. Germline V gene sequence: CDR1 MGHDK, CDR2 SYGVNS. The CDR3 DNA reads as TGTGCCAGCAGTGAATTGGAGCTGGGGGAGACCCAGTACTTC. Amino acids: CASSELELGETQYF.

The gene calls are TRBV7-6 and TRBJ1-2; weak D call: TRBD1 (5 bases). Germline loops: CDR1 SGHVS, CDR2 FNYEAQ. Trimming removed 5 bases from V and 4 bases from J, with 17 bases in between. The CDR3 is made up of 15 amino acids. The CDR3 DNA reads TGTGCCAGCAGCCCGGTGGGGGGATCGGCCTATGGCTACACCTTC. Amino acids: CASSPVGGSAYGYTF.

The chain employs TRBV14 and TRBJ2-1, with D uncertain. This CDR3 has 15 residues. Germline V lookup: CDR1 SGHDN, CDR2 FVKESK. V gave up 0 bases and J gave up 4 bases, with 10 bases separating them. The CDR3 DNA follows: TGTGCCAGCAGCCAAGATATATCCTCATACAATGAGCAGTTCTTC. This sequence encodes CASSQDISSYNEQFF.